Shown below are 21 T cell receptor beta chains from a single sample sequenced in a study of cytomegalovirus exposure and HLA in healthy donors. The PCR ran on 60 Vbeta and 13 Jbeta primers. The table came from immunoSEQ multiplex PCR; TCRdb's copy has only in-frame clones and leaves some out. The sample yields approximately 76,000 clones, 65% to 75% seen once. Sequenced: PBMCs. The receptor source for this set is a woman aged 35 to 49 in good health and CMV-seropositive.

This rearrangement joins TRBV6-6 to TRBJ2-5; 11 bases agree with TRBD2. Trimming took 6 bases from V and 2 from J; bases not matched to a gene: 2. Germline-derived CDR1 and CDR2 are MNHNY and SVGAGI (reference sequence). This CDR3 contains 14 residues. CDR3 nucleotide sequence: TGTGCCAGCAGGGGACTAGCGGCACAAGAGACCCAGTACTTC. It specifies CASRGLAAQETQYF.

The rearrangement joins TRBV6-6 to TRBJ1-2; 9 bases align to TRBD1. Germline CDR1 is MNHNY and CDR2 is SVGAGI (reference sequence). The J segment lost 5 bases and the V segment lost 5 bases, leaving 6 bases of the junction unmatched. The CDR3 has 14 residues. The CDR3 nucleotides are TGTGCCAGCAGTGATACAGGGGGCGCTTATGGCTACACCTTC. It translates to CASSDTGGAYGYTF.

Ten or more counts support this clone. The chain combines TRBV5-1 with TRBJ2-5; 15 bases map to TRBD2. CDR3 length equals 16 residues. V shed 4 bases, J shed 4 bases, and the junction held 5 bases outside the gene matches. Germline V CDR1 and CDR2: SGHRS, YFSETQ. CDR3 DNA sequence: TGCGCCAGCAGCGGGAAGGGACTAGCGGGAGGAGAGACCCAGTACTTC. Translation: CASSGKGLAGGETQYF.

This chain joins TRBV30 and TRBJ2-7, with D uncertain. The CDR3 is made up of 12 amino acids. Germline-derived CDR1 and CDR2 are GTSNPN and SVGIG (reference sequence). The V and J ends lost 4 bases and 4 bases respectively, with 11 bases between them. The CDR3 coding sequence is TGTGCCTGGATGTCAGGTGGTTACGAGCAGTACTTC. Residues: CAWMSGGYEQYF.

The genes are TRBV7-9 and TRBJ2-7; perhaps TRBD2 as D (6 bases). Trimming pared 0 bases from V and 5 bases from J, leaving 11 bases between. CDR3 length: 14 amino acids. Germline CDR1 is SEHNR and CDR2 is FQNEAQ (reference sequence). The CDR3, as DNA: TGTGCCAGCAGCTTAGCAGTGACTAGAGACGAGCAGTACTTC. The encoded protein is CASSLAVTRDEQYF. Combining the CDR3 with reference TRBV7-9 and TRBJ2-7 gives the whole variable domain DTGVSQNPRHKITKRGQNVTFRCDPISEHNRLYWYRQTLGQGPEFLTYFQNEAQLEKSRLLSDRFSAERPKGSFSTLEIQRTEQGDSAMYLCASSLAVTRDEQYFGPGTRLTVT.

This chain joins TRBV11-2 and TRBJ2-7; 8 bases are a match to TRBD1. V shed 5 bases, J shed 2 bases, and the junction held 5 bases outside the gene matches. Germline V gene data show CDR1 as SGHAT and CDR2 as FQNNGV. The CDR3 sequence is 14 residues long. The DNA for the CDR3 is TGTGCCAGCAGCCCGGACAGGGTGACCTACGAGCAGTACTTC. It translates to CASSPDRVTYEQYF.

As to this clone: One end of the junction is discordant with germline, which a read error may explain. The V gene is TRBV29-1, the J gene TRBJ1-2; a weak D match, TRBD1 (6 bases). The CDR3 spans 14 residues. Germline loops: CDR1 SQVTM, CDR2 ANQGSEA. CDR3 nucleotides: TGTAGCGTTGGAGGCTGGGGCAGGGGAAGTGGCTACACCTTC. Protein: CSVGGWGRGSGYTF.

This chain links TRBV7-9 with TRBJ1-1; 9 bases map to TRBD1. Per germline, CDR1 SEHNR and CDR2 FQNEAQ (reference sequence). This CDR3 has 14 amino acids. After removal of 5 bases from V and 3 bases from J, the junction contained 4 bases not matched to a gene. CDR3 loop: CASSVQGADTEAFF. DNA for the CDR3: TGTGCCAGCAGCGTACAGGGGGCGGACACTGAAGCTTTCTTT.

CDR3 loop: CSVHTQGATAFF. The CDR3 DNA sequence: TGCAGCGTCCATACCCAGGGGGCGACGGCTTTCTTT. The chain has TRBV29-1 and TRBJ1-1; TRBD1 agrees at 8 bases. Germline trimming cut 6 bases from V and 11 bases from J; bases unmatched to any gene: 11. The CDR3 is made up of 12 amino acids. Germline V CDR1 and CDR2: SQVTM, ANQGSEA.

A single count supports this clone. This chain's CDR3 is CAGTDSGGHEQYF. DNA for the CDR3: TGTGCCGGTACGGACTCCGGCGGTCACGAGCAGTACTTC. This chain connects TRBV2 to TRBJ2-7, with a possible D match to TRBD2 (5 bases). The CDR3 is made up of 13 amino acids. Between the trimmed V and J ends, which lost 11 bases and 5 bases, there was a span of 19 bases. CDR1 is SNHLY, CDR2 FYNNEI, per germline. The whole variable domain, filled in from reference TRBV2 and TRBJ2-7, reads EPEVTQTPSHQVTQMGQEVILRCVPISNHLYFYWYRQILGQKVEFLVSFYNNEISEKSEIFDDQFSVERPDGSNFTLKIRSTKLEDSAMYFCAGTDSGGHEQYFGPGTRLTVT.

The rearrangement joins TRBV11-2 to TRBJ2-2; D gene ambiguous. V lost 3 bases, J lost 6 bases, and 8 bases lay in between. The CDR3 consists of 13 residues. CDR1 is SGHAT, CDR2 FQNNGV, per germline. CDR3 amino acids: CASSFLLPGELFF. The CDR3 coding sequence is TGTGCCAGCAGCTTTCTACTCCCCGGGGAGCTGTTTTTT. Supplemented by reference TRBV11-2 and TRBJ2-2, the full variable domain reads EAGVAQSPRYKIIEKRQSVAFWCNPISGHATLYWYQQILGQGPKLLIQFQNNGVVDDSQLPKDRFSAERLKGVDSTLKIQPAKLEDSAVYLCASSFLLPGELFFGEGSRLTVL.

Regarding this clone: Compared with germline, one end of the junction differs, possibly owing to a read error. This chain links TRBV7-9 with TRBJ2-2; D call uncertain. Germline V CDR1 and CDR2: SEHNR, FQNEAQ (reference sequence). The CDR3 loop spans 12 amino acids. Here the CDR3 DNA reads TGTTCCAGCAGCGCCGAGGTCGGGGAGCTGTTTTTT. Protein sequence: CSSSAEVGELFF.

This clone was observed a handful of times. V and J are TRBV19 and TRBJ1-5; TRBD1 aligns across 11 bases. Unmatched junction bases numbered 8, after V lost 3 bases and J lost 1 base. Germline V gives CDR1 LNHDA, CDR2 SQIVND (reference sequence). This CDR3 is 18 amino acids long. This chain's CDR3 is CASSITRDRGASNQPQHF. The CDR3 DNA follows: TGTGCCAGTAGTATCACCCGGGACAGGGGGGCGAGCAATCAGCCCCAGCATTTT.

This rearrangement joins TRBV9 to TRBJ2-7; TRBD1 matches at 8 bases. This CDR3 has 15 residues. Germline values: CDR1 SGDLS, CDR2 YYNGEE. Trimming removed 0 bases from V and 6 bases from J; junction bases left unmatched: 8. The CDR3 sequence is CASSVVGQGATEQYF. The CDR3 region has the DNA TGTGCCAGCAGCGTAGTCGGGCAGGGGGCGACCGAGCAGTACTTC.

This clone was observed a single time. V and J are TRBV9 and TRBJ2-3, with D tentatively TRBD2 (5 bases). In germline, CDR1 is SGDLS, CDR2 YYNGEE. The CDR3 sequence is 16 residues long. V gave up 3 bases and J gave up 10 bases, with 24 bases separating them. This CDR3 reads CASSAEPGTYVLAQYF. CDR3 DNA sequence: TGTGCCAGCAGCGCAGAACCGGGAACTTACGTTTTGGCGCAGTATTTT.

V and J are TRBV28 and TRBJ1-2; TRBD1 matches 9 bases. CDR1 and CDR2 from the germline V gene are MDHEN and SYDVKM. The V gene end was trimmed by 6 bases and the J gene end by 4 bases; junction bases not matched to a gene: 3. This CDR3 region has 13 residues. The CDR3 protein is CASSLTGGYGYTF. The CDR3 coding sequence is TGTGCCAGCAGCTTGACAGGGGGCTATGGCTACACCTTC.

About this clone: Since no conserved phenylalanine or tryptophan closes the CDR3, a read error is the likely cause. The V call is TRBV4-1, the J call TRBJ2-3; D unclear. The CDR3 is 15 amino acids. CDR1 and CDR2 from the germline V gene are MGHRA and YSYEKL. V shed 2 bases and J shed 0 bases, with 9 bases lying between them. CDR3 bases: TGCGCCAGCAGCCAATTTCCCGCCAGCACAGATACGCAGTATGTT. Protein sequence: CASSQFPASTDTQYV.

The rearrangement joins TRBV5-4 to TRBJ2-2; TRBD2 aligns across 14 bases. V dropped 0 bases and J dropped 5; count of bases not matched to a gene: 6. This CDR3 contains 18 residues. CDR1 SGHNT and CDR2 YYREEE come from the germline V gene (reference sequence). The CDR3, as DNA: TGTGCCAGCAGCTTGGGGACTAGCGGGAGGTACTGGACCGGGGAGCTGTTTTTT. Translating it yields CASSLGTSGRYWTGELFF.

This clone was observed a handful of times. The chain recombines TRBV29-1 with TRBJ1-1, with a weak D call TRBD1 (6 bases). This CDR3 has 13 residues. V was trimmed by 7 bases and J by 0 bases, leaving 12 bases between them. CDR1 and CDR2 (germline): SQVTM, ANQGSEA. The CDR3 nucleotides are TGCAGCGCAGTGGGACAACTGAACACTGAAGCTTTCTTT. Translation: CSAVGQLNTEAFF.

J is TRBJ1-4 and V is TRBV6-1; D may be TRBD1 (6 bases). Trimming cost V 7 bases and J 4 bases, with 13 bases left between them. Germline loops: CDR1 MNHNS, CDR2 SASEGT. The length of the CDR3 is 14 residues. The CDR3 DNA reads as TGTGCCAGCAAACTGACAGGTAGTAATGAAAAACTGTTTTTT. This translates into CASKLTGSNEKLFF.

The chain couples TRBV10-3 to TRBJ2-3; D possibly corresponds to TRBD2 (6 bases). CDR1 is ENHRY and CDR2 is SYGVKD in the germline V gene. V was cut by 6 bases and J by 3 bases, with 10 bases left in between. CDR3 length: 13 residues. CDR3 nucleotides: TGTGCCATCAGCCCGGGACTTACAGATACGCAGTATTTT. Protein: CAISPGLTDTQYF.